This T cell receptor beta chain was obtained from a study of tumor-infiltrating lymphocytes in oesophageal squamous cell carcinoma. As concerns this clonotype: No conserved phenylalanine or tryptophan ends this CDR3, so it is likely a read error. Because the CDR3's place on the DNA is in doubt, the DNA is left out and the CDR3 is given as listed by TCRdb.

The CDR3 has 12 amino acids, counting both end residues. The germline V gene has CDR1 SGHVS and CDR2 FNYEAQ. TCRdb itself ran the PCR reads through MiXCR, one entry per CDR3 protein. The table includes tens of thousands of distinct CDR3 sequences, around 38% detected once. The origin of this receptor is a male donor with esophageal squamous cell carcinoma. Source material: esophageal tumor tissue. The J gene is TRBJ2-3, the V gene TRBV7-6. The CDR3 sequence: CASSLSGTDTQS.